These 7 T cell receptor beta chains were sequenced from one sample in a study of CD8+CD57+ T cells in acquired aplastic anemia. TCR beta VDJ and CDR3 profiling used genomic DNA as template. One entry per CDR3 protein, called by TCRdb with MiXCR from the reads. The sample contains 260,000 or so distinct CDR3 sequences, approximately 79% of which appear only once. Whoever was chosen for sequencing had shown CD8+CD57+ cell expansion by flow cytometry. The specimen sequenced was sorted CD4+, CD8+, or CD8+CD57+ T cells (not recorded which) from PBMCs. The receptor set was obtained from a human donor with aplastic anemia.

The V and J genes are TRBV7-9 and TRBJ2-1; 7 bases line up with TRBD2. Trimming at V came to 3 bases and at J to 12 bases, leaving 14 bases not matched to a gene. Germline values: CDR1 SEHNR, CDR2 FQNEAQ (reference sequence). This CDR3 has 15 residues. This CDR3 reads CASSFERGTEELQFF. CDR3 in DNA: TGTGCCAGCAGCTTTGAGCGGGGCACCGAGGAGCTGCAGTTCTTC.

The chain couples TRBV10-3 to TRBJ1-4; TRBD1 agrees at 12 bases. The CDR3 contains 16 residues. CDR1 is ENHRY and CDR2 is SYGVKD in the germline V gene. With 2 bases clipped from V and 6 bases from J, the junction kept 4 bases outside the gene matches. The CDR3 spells CAISEEGTGGYEKLFF. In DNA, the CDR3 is TGTGCCATCAGTGAGGAAGGGACAGGGGGCTATGAAAAACTGTTTTTT.

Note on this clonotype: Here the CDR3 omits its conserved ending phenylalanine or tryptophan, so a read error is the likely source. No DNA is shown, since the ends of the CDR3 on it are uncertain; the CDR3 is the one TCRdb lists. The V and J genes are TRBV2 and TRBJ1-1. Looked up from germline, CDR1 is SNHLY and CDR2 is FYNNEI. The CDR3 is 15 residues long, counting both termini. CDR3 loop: CASSPPPEWTTGSVD.

In nucleotides, the CDR3 is TGTGCCAGCAGTTCTATCGGAGCTTGGGAAGAGACCCAGTACTTC. Translation: CASSSIGAWEETQYF. The rearrangement links TRBV7-9 to TRBJ2-5; D is ambiguous. CDR3 length: 15 amino acids. V was pared by 6 bases and J by 3 bases, with 17 bases between. CDR1 and CDR2 from the germline V gene are SEHNR and FQNEAQ (reference sequence).

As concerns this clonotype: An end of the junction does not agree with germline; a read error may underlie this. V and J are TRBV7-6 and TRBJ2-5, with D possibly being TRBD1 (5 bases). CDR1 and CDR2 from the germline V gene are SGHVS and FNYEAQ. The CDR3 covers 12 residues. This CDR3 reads CAGSWGAKTQYF. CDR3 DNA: TGTGCCGGCAGTTGGGGCGCGAAGACGCAGTACTTC.

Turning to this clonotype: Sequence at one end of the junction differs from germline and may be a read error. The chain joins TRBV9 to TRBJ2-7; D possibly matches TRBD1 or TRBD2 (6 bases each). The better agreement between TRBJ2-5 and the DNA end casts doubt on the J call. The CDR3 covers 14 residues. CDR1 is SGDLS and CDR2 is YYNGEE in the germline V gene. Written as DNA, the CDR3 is TGTGCCTACAGGGTAGCGGCGGACCAGGAGACCCAGTACTTC. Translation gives CAYRVAADQETQYF.

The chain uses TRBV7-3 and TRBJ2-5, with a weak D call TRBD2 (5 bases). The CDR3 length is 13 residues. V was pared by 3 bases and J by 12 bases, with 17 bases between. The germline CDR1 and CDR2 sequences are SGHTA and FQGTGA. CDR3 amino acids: CASSFRGQEAKYF. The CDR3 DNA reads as TGTGCCAGCAGCTTCCGAGGGCAAGAGGCCAAGTACTTC. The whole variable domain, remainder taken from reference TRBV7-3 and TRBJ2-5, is GAGVSQTPSNKVTEKGKYVELRCDPISGHTALYWYRQSLGQGPEFLIYFQGTGAADDSGLPNDRFFAVRPEGSVSTLKIQRTERGDSAVYLCASSFRGQEAKYFGPGTRLLVL.